The rows below give T cell receptor beta chains drawn from one sample of a study of shared clonotypes between healthy human individuals. Sequenced by immunoSEQ multiplex PCR; TCRdb stores in-frame clones only, minus some. The data contain over a million clones, approximately 96% of them singletons. Sample: naive CD4+ T cells sorted from blood. All receptors derive from a young man in good health. Both conserved end residues are part of each CDR3.

cdr3_aa	j_call	v_call
CASSTGLDVRTDTQYF	TRBJ2-3	TRBV11-3
CASSGGGSSDEQFF	TRBJ2-1	TRBV4-1
CASRRGTGPYEQYF	TRBJ2-7	TRBV19
CASSPRGNSSYNEQFF	TRBJ2-1	TRBV7-9
CASSEAVGLDPFF	TRBJ2-1	TRBV2
CASSVESKYTGELFF	TRBJ2-2	TRBV9
CASSEDGNTGELFF	TRBJ2-2	TRBV7-3
CASSLYGLAGVRTDTQYF	TRBJ2-3	TRBV27
CASSVLSLPLNTGELFF	TRBJ2-2	TRBV9
CASSGRGSSYEQYF	TRBJ2-7	TRBV13
CASSLRGTGENQPQHF	TRBJ1-5	TRBV27
CASSYRGRNYNEQFF	TRBJ2-1	TRBV6-5
CASSLRTSGSYEQYF	TRBJ2-7	TRBV11-2
CAWSVLGGPGELFF	TRBJ2-2	TRBV30
CASSGDRGSDTQYF	TRBJ2-3	TRBV2
CASSELYEKLFF	TRBJ1-4	TRBV6-1
CASSETPGVGIATNEKLFF	TRBJ1-4	TRBV6-1
CASSLGTGHSGELFF	TRBJ2-2	TRBV7-9
CASSSLRDRGTDTQYF	TRBJ2-3	TRBV7-9
CASSGMNTEAFF	TRBJ1-1	TRBV2
CASSLAARRTGHEQFF	TRBJ2-1	TRBV5-6
CSDQFSSGGEAFF	TRBJ1-1	TRBV29-1
CASSLKETQYF	TRBJ2-5	TRBV5-1
CASSPGQGTYNEQFF	TRBJ2-1	TRBV11-3
CSVSTGNEKLFF	TRBJ1-4	TRBV29-1
CATIRGLAGVEQFF	TRBJ2-1	TRBV10-3
CASSVAGGPGEQFF	TRBJ2-1	TRBV9
CASSSNRGDQPQHF	TRBJ1-5	TRBV11-2
CASSPSLAGGGGEQYF	TRBJ2-7	TRBV18
CASSYSNTGNAYEQYF	TRBJ2-7	TRBV6-5
CASSPLPGQKVAKNIQYF	TRBJ2-4	TRBV18
CASSSVGTQGPAVDEQFF	TRBJ2-1	TRBV27
CASSQAGQPQHF	TRBJ1-5	TRBV28
CASRSTPSSYNEQFF	TRBJ2-1	TRBV6-5
CAWSLLGNGEKLFF	TRBJ1-4	TRBV30
CSVESENEKLFF	TRBJ1-4	TRBV29-1
CAISESGSTDTQYF	TRBJ2-3	TRBV10-3
CASSLGGTVTNEQYF	TRBJ2-7	TRBV5-1
CASSPGQGYNEQFF	TRBJ2-1	TRBV6-1
CASSLDRFVGNTIYF	TRBJ1-3	TRBV28
CASSPQQGGKLFF	TRBJ1-4	TRBV19
CASSFRGGSGSYEQYF	TRBJ2-7	TRBV7-2
CASSLGLTIDTQYF	TRBJ2-3	TRBV7-8
CASSPGPETQYF	TRBJ2-5	TRBV6-6
CAWNMGTDTQYF	TRBJ2-3	TRBV30
CASSLNRNQPQHF	TRBJ1-5	TRBV4-3
CASSPRRRKWTDTQYF	TRBJ2-3	TRBV18
CASSEGTGWAQPQHF	TRBJ1-5	TRBV6-1
CASSLVLNSGGGEAFF	TRBJ1-1	TRBV5-1
CASSLSGKETQYF	TRBJ2-5	TRBV7-9
CASSPPPGIEQFF	TRBJ2-1	TRBV18
CASSLAGLATEAFF	TRBJ1-1	TRBV7-2
CASSSQGAPGNTIYF	TRBJ1-3	TRBV7-9
CASSHTGPTNEKLFF	TRBJ1-4	TRBV28
CASSLRTGSTYEQYF	TRBJ2-7	TRBV7-9
CASSPTRLARFFF	TRBJ2-1	TRBV7-6
CASSLMGGTEAFF	TRBJ1-1	TRBV11-2